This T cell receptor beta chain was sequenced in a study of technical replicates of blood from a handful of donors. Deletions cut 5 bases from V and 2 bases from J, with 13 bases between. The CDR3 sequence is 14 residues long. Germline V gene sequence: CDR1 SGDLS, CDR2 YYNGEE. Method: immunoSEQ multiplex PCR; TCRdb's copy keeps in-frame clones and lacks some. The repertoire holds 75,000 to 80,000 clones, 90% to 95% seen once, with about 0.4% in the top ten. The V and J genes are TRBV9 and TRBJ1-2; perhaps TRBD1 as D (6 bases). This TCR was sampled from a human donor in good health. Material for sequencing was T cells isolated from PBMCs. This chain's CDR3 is CASSVTGSNYGYTF. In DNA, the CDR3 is TGTGCCAGCAGTGTAACAGGGTCGAACTATGGCTACACCTTC.